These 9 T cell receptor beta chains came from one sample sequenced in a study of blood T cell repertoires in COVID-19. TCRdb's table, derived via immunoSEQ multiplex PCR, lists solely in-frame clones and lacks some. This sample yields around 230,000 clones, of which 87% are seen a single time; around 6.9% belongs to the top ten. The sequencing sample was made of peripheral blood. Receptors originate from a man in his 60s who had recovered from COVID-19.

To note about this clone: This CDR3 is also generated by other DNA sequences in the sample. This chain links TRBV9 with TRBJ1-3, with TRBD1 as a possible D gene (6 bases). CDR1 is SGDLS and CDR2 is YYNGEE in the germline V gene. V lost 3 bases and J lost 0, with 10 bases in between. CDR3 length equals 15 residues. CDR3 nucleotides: TGTGCCAGCAGCGCACAGGGTTTCTCTGGAAACACCATATATTTT. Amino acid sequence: CASSAQGFSGNTIYF.

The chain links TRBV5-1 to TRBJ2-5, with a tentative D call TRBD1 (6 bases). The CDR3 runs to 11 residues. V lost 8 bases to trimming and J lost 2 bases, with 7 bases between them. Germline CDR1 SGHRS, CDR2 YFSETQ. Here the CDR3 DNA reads TGCGCCAGTGGACAGCAAGAGACCCAGTACTTC. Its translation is CASGQQETQYF.

CDR3 nucleotides: TGTGCCAGCAGTGAACGGCGTGAGGGTCAGCCCCAGCATTTT. Encoded protein: CASSERREGQPQHF. The gene calls are TRBV25-1 and TRBJ1-5, with no clear D. The germline V and J ends were trimmed by 2 bases and 6 bases, with 11 bases remaining between them. The CDR3 length is 14 residues. Germline CDR1 MGHDK, CDR2 SYGVNS.

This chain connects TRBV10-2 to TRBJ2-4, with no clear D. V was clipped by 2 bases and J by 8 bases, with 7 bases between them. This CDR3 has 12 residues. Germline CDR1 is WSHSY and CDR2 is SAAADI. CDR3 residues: CASSETPDIQYF. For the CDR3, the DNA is TGCGCCAGCAGTGAGACTCCGGACATTCAGTACTTC.

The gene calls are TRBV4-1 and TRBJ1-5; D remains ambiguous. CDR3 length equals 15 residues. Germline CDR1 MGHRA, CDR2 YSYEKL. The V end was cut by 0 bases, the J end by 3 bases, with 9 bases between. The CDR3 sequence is CASSQDVQSNQPQHF. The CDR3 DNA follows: TGCGCCAGCAGCCAAGATGTACAGTCCAATCAGCCCCAGCATTTT.

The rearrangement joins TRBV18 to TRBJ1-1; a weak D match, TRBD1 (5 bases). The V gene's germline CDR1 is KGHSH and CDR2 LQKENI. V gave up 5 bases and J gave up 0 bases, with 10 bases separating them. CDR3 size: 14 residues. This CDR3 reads CASSGGLMNTEAFF. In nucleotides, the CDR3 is TGTGCCAGCTCAGGGGGACTGATGAACACTGAAGCTTTCTTT.

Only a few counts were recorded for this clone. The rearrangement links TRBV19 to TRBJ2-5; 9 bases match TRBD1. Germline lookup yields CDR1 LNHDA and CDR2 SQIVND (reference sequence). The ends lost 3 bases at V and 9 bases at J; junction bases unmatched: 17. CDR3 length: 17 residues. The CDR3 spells CASSMSGTGPNPRPQYF. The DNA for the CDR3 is TGTGCCAGTAGTATGTCCGGGACAGGGCCTAACCCGAGGCCCCAGTACTTC.

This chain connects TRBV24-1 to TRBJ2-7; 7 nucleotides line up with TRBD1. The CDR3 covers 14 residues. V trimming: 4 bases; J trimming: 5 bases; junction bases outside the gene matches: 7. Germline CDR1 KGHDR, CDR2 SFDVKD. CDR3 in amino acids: CATSDTDRVDEQYF. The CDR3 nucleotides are TGTGCCACCAGTGACACCGACAGGGTCGACGAGCAGTACTTC.

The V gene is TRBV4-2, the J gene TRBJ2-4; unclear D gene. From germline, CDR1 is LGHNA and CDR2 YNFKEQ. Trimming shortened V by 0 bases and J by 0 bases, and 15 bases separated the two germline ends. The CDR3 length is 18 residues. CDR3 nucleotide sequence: TGTGCCAGCAGCCAAGAGTCTGCCTCGTCAGTAGCCAAAAACATTCAGTACTTC. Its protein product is CASSQESASSVAKNIQYF.